This TCR beta chain is from a study of T cell responses to AZD1222 COVID-19 vaccine. Overall study context: Pooled samples include second doses given at about 4 or 12 weeks.

Using immunoSEQ multiplex PCR, the repertoire was profiled, and TCRdb retains in-frame clones only, with some absent. The data contain over 100,000 clones, almost 85% of them singletons. This CDR3 is 13 amino acids long. The junction had 5 bases not matched to a gene; V was cut back by 8 bases and J by 3 bases. Germline values: CDR1 WNHNN, CDR2 SYGVQD (reference sequence). A remark on this clone: The antigen is undetermined.

Study-wide findings and caveats: Clonal diversity was possibly underestimated; the donors were predominantly white British and more often female. At baseline, seropositivity was found in only a handful of AZD1222 recipients. Nearly half of the spike-specific TCRs reportedly recognize variant regions that carry no mutations.

This specimen was peripheral blood, taken on day 0 of AZD1222 vaccination. The source of this sequence is an adult in good health. This chain uses TRBV10-1 with TRBJ2-3; 7 bases map to TRBD1. The CDR3: CASSGGYTDTQYF. CDR3 nucleotides: TGCGCCAGCTCAGGGGGATATACAGATACGCAGTATTTT.